The rows below give T cell receptor beta chains drawn from one sample of a study of blood T cell repertoires in COVID-19. The repertoire was sequenced with immunoSEQ multiplex PCR; TCRdb's copy has only in-frame clones and lacks some. The sample gives fewer than 200,000 clones, about four fifths of which show up once; approximately 7.6% is in the top ten. The sample comprised peripheral blood. These receptors all stem from a woman aged 60-70 years with COVID-19, enrolled during active disease. The CDR3 runs from the conserved cysteine through the conserved F or W. D genes are given only for firm matches. Not all rows give a size; the values are once, few, many and, for expanded clones, a class.

j_call d_call clone_size v_call cdr3_nt cdr3_aa
TRBJ2-7 NA NA TRBV10-3 TGTGCCATCAGTGAGCTCTACGAGCAGTACTTC CAISELYEQYF
TRBJ1-3 NA few TRBV9 TGTGCCAGCAGCACCGGACACTCCGGCTCTGGAAACACCATATATTTT CASSTGHSGSGNTIYF
TRBJ1-5 NA NA TRBV6-4 TGTGCCAGCAGTGTCGAGGACAATCAGCCCCAGCATTTT CASSVEDNQPQHF
TRBJ2-7 TRBD2 NA TRBV7-2 TGTGCCAGCAGGCTGGGACTAGCCGGAGGATACGAGCAGTACTTC CASRLGLAGGYEQYF
TRBJ1-2 NA NA TRBV28 TGTGCCAGCAGTTTAAGTGCGGCGATCACCTATGGCTACACCTTC CASSLSAAITYGYTF
TRBJ2-5 TRBD2 few TRBV5-1 TGCGCCAGCAGCTTGGCGCCTAGCGGGATATCCCAAGAGACCCAGTACTTC CASSLAPSGISQETQYF
TRBJ2-7 TRBD2 once TRBV27 TGTGCCAGCAGTCCTAGCGGGAGCTACGAGCAGTACTTC CASSPSGSYEQYF
TRBJ1-3 NA few TRBV5-4 TGTGCCAGCAGCTTTCCCCTCTCTGGAAACACCATATATTTT CASSFPLSGNTIYF
TRBJ1-1 TRBD1 NA TRBV5-6 TGTGCCAGCAGCCCCGACAGGGGGCGACGAACTGAAGCTTTCTTT CASSPDRGRRTEAFF
TRBJ2-7 NA NA TRBV5-1 TGCGCCAGCAGCATCGGGAGTCGCGAGCAGTACTTC CASSIGSREQYF
TRBJ1-1 TRBD1 NA TRBV5-1 TGCGCCAGCAGCTTGGTCCCCATAGGACAGGGGAAAACTGAAGCTTTCTTT CASSLVPIGQGKTEAFF
TRBJ1-1 NA once TRBV5-5 TGTGCCAGCAGCTTGGCAGGAGGGGTGAACACTGAAGCTTTCTTT CASSLAGGVNTEAFF
TRBJ2-3 NA NA TRBV7-8 TGTGCCAGCAGCCTGGAGGATAGCACAGATACGCAGTATTTT CASSLEDSTDTQYF